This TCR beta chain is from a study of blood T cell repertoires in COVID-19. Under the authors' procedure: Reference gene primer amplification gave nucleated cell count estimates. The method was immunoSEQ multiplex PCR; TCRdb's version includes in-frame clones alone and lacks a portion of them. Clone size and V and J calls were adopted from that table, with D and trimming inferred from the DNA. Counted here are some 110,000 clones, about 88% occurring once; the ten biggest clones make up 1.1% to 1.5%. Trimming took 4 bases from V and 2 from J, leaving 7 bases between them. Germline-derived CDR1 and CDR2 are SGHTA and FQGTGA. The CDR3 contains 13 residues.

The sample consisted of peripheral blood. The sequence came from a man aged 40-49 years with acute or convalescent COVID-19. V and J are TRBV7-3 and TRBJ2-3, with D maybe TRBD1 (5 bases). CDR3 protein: CASSWTNTDTQYF. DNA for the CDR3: TGTGCCAGCAGCTGGACAAACACAGATACGCAGTATTTT.